This entry lists 14 T cell receptor beta chains sequenced from one sample in a study of T-cell reconstitution after alpha-beta-depleted transplantation in children. The library targeted TCRbeta and was prepared with unique molecular identifiers. MiXCR was run by TCRdb on the PCR reads, yielding one entry per CDR3 protein. Of 210,000 or so distinct CDR3 sequences listed, 8% to 10% were seen once; the top ten hold 5% to 7%. The specimen was PBMCs from the stem cell graft donor, collected from the stem cell graft. These TCRs come from a human donor who donated a stem cell graft to a child with acute lymphoblastic leukemia.

This clonotype was counted ten times or more. This chain joins TRBV20-1 and TRBJ2-6, with D possibly being TRBD1 (6 bases). CDR1 is DFQATT, CDR2 SNEGSKA, per germline (reference sequence). Trimming took off 6 bases at V and 0 bases at J, with 21 bases between the two ends. The length of the CDR3 is 18 residues. The CDR3 sequence: CSAMAPQGSYSGANVLTF. DNA for the CDR3: TGCAGTGCGATGGCCCCCCAGGGGTCCTACTCTGGGGCCAACGTCCTGACTTTC.

This chain uses TRBV7-2 with TRBJ1-1, with TRBD1 matching 8 bases. The CDR3 contains 14 residues. J was trimmed by 6 bases and V by 0 bases; bases with no gene match: 3. Germline-derived CDR1 and CDR2 are SGHTA and FQGNSA. DNA of the CDR3: TGTGCCAGCAGCTTAGCGGACAGGGCGGCTGAAGCTTTCTTT. Encoded protein: CASSLADRAAEAFF.

This clonotype was observed at least ten times. This chain joins TRBV6-1 and TRBJ2-7; perhaps TRBD2 as D (6 bases). Germline CDR1 is MNHNS and CDR2 is SASEGT. Trimming shortened V by 2 bases and J by 7 bases, and 12 bases separated the two germline ends. There are 13 residues in the CDR3. The CDR3, as DNA: TGTGCCAGCAGTGAATGGCAGGGAGGAGAGCAGTACTTC. The encoded protein is CASSEWQGGEQYF.

In its sample, this clonotype was seen a few times. The gene calls are TRBV5-1 and TRBJ2-7, with 8 bases that match TRBD1. The CDR3 length is 15 residues. Germline CDR1 SGHRS, CDR2 YFSETQ. Germline trimming cut 4 bases from V and 5 bases from J; bases unmatched to any gene: 11. In nucleotides, the CDR3 is TGCGCCAGCAGCGCGAGGACAGGGATACGGCACGAGCAGTACTTC. It is translated as CASSARTGIRHEQYF.

This clonotype was seen only a few times. The chain uses TRBV6-1 and TRBJ1-6, with D possibly TRBD1 on 5 matching bases. V lost 0 bases and J lost 12, with 15 bases in between. CDR1 is MNHNS and CDR2 is SASEGT in the germline V gene. The length of the CDR3 is 15 residues. Written as DNA, the CDR3 is TGTGCCAGCAGTGAAGCGGAGGGGAGGTTGTTACCCCTCCACTTT. This sequence encodes CASSEAEGRLLPLHF.

This clonotype occurred many times. The gene calls are TRBV7-2 and TRBJ2-1; TRBD2 aligns across 8 bases. The germline V gene encodes CDR1 SGHTA and CDR2 FQGNSA. The J segment lost 2 bases and the V segment lost 2 bases, leaving 8 bases of the junction unmatched. There are 17 residues in the CDR3. The CDR3 protein is CASSLRAGGAPYNEQFF. Here the CDR3 DNA reads TGTGCCAGCAGCTTAAGGGCCGGGGGGGCCCCCTACAATGAGCAGTTCTTC.

This clonotype was detected a few times. The chain uses TRBV4-2 and TRBJ2-5; 8 bases fit TRBD2. Germline V gene sequence: CDR1 LGHNA, CDR2 YNFKEQ. The CDR3 is 16 residues long. J gave up 5 bases and V 3 bases, and 11 bases lay outside the gene matches. Here the CDR3 reads CASSQESGGPGETQYF. CDR3 sequence (DNA): TGTGCCAGCAGCCAGGAGAGCGGGGGCCCAGGGGAGACCCAGTACTTC.

The sample holds many counts of this clonotype. The J gene is TRBJ2-7, the V gene TRBV4-1; weak D call: TRBD1 (5 bases). From germline, CDR1 is MGHRA and CDR2 YSYEKL. Trimming removed 0 bases at V and 0 bases at J, with 9 bases between. The CDR3 totals 15 residues. Here the CDR3 reads CASSQDPGLSYEQYF. CDR3 DNA sequence: TGCGCCAGCAGCCAAGATCCAGGGCTCTCCTACGAGCAGTACTTC.

This clonotype occurred many times. This chain connects TRBV29-1 to TRBJ1-1, with 7 bases aligning to TRBD1. Looked up from germline, CDR1 is SQVTM and CDR2 is ANQGSEA. The trim removed 7 bases at V and 0 bases at J, leaving 5 bases unmatched. This CDR3 contains 13 residues. The CDR3: CSATGIVNTEAFF. In DNA, the CDR3 is TGCAGCGCGACAGGGATTGTGAACACTGAAGCTTTCTTT.

On this clonotype itself: It may be a read error: a sequence one base away is much more abundant. This is likely a read error, given that the CDR3 carries no conserved phenylalanine or tryptophan at its end. The chain combines TRBV29-1 with TRBJ1-1; D gene uncertain. Trimming pared 3 bases from V and 1 base from J, leaving 6 bases between. Germline CDR1 is SQVTM and CDR2 is ANQGSEA. This CDR3 has 12 amino acids. The CDR3 DNA is TGCAGCGTTGATACGGGGAACACTGAAGCTTTCTAT. Translating gives CSVDTGNTEAFY.

At least ten counts were recorded for this clonotype. The chain employs TRBV7-9 and TRBJ2-3; D remains unclear. V lost 3 bases to trimming and J lost 2 bases, with 9 bases between them. This CDR3 has 14 residues. The germline gives CDR1 SEHNR, CDR2 FQNEAQ (reference sequence). The CDR3 sequence is CASSLNADTDTQYF. CDR3 DNA sequence: TGTGCCAGCAGCTTGAACGCGGACACAGATACGCAGTATTTT.

This chain links TRBV2 with TRBJ2-6; 11 positions match TRBD1. With 6 bases clipped from V and 12 bases from J, the junction kept 7 bases outside the gene matches. The germline V gene encodes CDR1 SNHLY and CDR2 FYNNEI. The CDR3 has 14 amino acids. In DNA, the CDR3 is TGTGCCAGCAGCCGGGACAGGGGGGCCTCCGTCCTGACTTTC. Translating it yields CASSRDRGASVLTF.

The V gene is TRBV5-1, the J gene TRBJ2-6, with TRBD1 matching over 8 bases. J was trimmed by 2 bases and V by 4 bases; bases with no gene match: 5. The V gene's germline CDR1 is SGHRS and CDR2 YFSETQ. This CDR3 comprises 16 residues. The CDR3 DNA reads as TGCGCCAGCAGCGAAACAGGGGGAACTGGGGCCAACGTCCTGACTTTC. Protein product: CASSETGGTGANVLTF.

This clonotype was observed many times. This sequence joins TRBV28 and TRBJ1-2; tentatively, D is TRBD1 (5 bases). Trimming pared 6 bases from V and 4 bases from J, leaving 12 bases between. Germline values: CDR1 MDHEN, CDR2 SYDVKM. The CDR3 contains 13 residues. CDR3 protein: CASSPDRLYGYTF. Here the CDR3 DNA reads TGTGCCAGCAGCCCAGACAGACTCTATGGCTACACCTTC.